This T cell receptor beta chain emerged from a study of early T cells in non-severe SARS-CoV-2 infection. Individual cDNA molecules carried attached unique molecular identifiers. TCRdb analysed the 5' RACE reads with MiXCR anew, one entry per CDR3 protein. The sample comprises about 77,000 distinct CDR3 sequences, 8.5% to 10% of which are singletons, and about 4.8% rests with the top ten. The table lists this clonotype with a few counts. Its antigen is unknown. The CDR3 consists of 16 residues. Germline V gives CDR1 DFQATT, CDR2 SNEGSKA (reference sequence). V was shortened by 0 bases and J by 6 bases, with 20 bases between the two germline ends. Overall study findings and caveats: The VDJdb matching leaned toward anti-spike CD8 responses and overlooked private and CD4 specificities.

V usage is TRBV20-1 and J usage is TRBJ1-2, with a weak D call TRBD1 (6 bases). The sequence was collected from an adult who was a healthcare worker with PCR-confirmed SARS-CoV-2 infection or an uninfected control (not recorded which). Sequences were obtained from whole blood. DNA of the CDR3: TGCAGTGCTAGAGATCCGTATACCGGGACAAATGATGGCTACACCTTC. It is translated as CSARDPYTGTNDGYTF.